This T cell receptor beta chain derives from a study of cytomegalovirus exposure and HLA in healthy donors. V lost 5 bases to trimming and J lost 0 bases; unmatched junction nucleotides: 16. The CDR3 contains 19 residues. CDR1 and CDR2 (germline): LNHNV, YYDKDF (reference sequence). PCR was performed using 60 Vbeta and 13 Jbeta primers. TCRdb's table, derived via immunoSEQ multiplex PCR, lists solely in-frame clones and lacks some. The sample consists of about 190,000 clones, approximately 78% of them appearing once. On this clone itself: Its antigen is unidentified.

Study-level results: Available immune exposure information covered CMV serostatus only. TCR beta V- and J-gene trimming, according to a later analysis, was linked to a missense DCLRE1C variant. Data from an earlier analysis indicated that most TCR beta V segments were productive either about 87% or about 30% of the time. The authors considered a cluster of highly shared sequence variants likely to be a sequencing artifact.

Sequencing used PBMCs. The sequence was obtained from a woman aged 25 to 45 in good health and CMV-seropositive. V and J are TRBV15 and TRBJ2-3; TRBD1 matches at 8 bases. CDR3 in amino acids: CATSDRRDRKHPSTDTQYF. For the CDR3, the DNA is TGTGCCACCAGCGACAGGAGGGACAGGAAACACCCTAGCACAGATACGCAGTATTTT.